What follows describes a single T cell receptor beta chain. The junction and the germline gene differ at one end; a read error may be behind it. The data are from a study of Graves' ophthalmopathy and Graves' hyperthyroidism. The sequenced template was RNA, covering the TCR beta CDR3 region. RT-PCR was first run with HTBI primers, then multiplex PCR in a second round. One entry per CDR3 protein, called by TCRdb with MiXCR from the multiplex PCR reads. The top ten clones hold roughly 3.5% of a sample with over 650,000 distinct CDR3 sequences, 35% to 50% of them seen once. The CDR3 sequence is 11 residues long. Germline loops: CDR1 ENHRY, CDR2 SYGVKD.

The TCR comes from an adult man with Graves' ophthalmopathy. The sample was peripheral blood. V is TRBV10-3 and J is TRBJ1-5; tentatively, D is TRBD1 (6 bases). CDR3 coding DNA: TGTGCCCTCAGGGGCGACCAGCCCCAGCATTTT. It translates to CALRGDQPQHF.